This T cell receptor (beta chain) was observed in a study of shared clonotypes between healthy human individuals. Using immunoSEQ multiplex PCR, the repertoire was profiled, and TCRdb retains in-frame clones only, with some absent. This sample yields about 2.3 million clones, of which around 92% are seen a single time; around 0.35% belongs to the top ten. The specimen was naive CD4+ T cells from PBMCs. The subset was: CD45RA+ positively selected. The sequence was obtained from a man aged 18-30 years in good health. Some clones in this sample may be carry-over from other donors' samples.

CDR3 loop: CASSESWGQGSQETQYF. The DNA of the CDR3 is TGCGCCAGCAGTGAGTCTTGGGGACAGGGTAGTCAAGAGACCCAGTACTTC. The chain carries TRBV10-2 and TRBJ2-5, with 9 bases matching TRBD1. CDR1 and CDR2 from the germline V gene are WSHSY and SAAADI. The trim removed 0 bases at V and 2 bases at J, leaving 7 bases unmatched. CDR3 size: 17 residues.